Shown below are 30 T cell receptor beta chains from a single sample sequenced in a study of T cell responses to AZD1222 COVID-19 vaccine. TCRdb's table, derived via immunoSEQ multiplex PCR, lists solely in-frame clones and lacks some. The top ten clones hold 2% to 2.5% of a sample with tens of thousands of clones, roughly nine tenths of them seen once. The sequenced sample was peripheral blood, obtained on day 0 of AZD1222 vaccination. These receptors all stem from an adult in good health.

In its sample, this clone was seen a few times. The chain employs TRBV7-2 and TRBJ1-2; TRBD1 might be the D (6 bases). V lost 1 base and J lost 9, with 21 bases in between. CDR3 length equals 16 residues. Germline CDR1 and CDR2: SGHTA and FQGNSA. The DNA of the CDR3 is TGTGCCAGCAGCTTAGGGTTAGCAGGGGCGGGAAGGAGCTACACCTTC. It specifies CASSLGLAGAGRSYTF.

This chain connects TRBV5-6 to TRBJ1-3; no firm D call. V was pared by 5 bases and J by 2 bases, with 17 bases between. Germline V gene data show CDR1 as SGHDT and CDR2 as YYEEEE. CDR3 length: 16 residues. CDR3 coding DNA: TGTGCCAGCAGTACAAGGGCCGAATATGCTGGAAACACCATATATTTT. Its translation is CASSTRAEYAGNTIYF.

The gene calls are TRBV3-1 (or the pseudogene TRBV3-2) and TRBJ1-1; 8 nucleotides align to TRBD1. V gave up 0 bases and J gave up 9 bases; unmatched junction bases: 9. CDR1 and CDR2 (germline): LGHDT, YNNKEL (reference sequence). This CDR3 is 15 amino acids long. CDR3 DNA sequence: TGTGCCAGCAGCCAAGATTGGGGACAGGCCCTGAAAGCTTTCTTT. It translates to CASSQDWGQALKAFF.

The rearrangement uses TRBV6-5 and TRBJ2-7, with D maybe TRBD2 (6 bases). CDR1 and CDR2 (germline): MNHEY, SVGAGI. CDR3 length: 13 residues. The V end was cut by 7 bases, the J end by 3 bases, with 13 bases between. CDR3 region: CASTAGSRYEQYF. CDR3 nucleotides: TGTGCCAGCACCGCGGGATCGCGCTACGAGCAGTACTTC.

The V and J genes are TRBV14 and TRBJ2-3; D tentatively fits TRBD1 or TRBD2 (5 bases each). The CDR3 consists of 13 residues. Trimming cost V 3 bases and J 10 bases, with 14 bases left between them. Germline V CDR1 and CDR2: SGHDN, FVKESK. The CDR3 DNA reads as TGTGCCAGCAGCCAGGGACCGGAATACGCGCAGTATTTT. The encoded protein is CASSQGPEYAQYF.

This clone was counted between two and nine times. Sequence at one end of the junction differs from germline and may be a read error. The chain is built from TRBV6-5 and TRBJ2-7; D may be TRBD1 (5 bases). CDR1 and CDR2 from the germline V gene are MNHEY and SVGAGI. The length of the CDR3 is 15 residues. The CDR3 here is CASSDSRVRASEQYF. CDR3 sequence (DNA): TGTGCCAGCAGTGACTCCAGGGTCAGGGCCTCCGAGCAGTACTTC.

The chain joins TRBV19 to TRBJ1-5; D is unclear. Germline CDR1 reads LNHDA; CDR2 reads SQIVND (reference sequence). V shed 6 bases and J shed 0 bases, with 24 bases lying between them. The CDR3 is 19 residues long. The CDR3 sequence: CASSPPEGSRIYSNQPQHF. For the CDR3, the DNA is TGTGCCAGTAGCCCCCCCGAGGGCAGCCGAATTTATAGCAATCAGCCCCAGCATTTT.

The chain joins TRBV3-1 (or the pseudogene TRBV3-2) to TRBJ2-5; 9 positions match TRBD2. Germline V gene sequence: CDR1 LGHDT, CDR2 YNNKEL (reference sequence). The length of the CDR3 is 17 residues. The V and J ends lost 1 base and 5 bases, in that order; junction bases with no gene match: 11. CDR3: CASSQGLRGGFPETQYF. The DNA for the CDR3 is TGTGCCAGCAGCCAAGGGTTGCGGGGGGGCTTCCCGGAGACCCAGTACTTC.

V is TRBV19 and J is TRBJ2-7, with TRBD1 identical over 7 bases. The length of the CDR3 is 16 residues. V was clipped by 5 bases and J by 1 base; unmatched bases: 11. Per the germline V gene, CDR1 is LNHDA and CDR2 is SQIVND (reference sequence). CDR3 sequence reads: CASSAAQGEISYEQYF. CDR3 bases: TGTGCCAGTAGTGCCGCCCAGGGGGAGATATCCTACGAGCAGTACTTC.

The chain couples TRBV6-4 to TRBJ2-1; 8 nucleotides agree with TRBD2. This CDR3 spans 15 amino acids. After removal of 5 bases from V and 13 bases from J, the junction contained 16 bases not matched to a gene. Germline V CDR1 and CDR2: MRHNA, SNTAGT. The CDR3 region has the DNA TGTGCCAGCAGTCCAACCTCCGTAACTAGCGGCCCCCAGTTCTTC. It specifies CASSPTSVTSGPQFF.

The chain is built from TRBV14 and TRBJ1-3; D gene uncertain. Germline lookup yields CDR1 SGHDN and CDR2 FVKESK. The CDR3 runs to 13 residues. V lost 5 bases and J 0 bases, leaving 5 bases between the germline ends. In DNA form, the CDR3 reads TGTGCCAGCAGCAGATACTCTGGAAACACCATATATTTT. Translated: CASSRYSGNTIYF.

Here the CDR3 DNA reads TGTGCCAGCAGCTTAGGGGTCCTAGCGGGAGGATTCACCGGGGAGCTGTTTTTT. Amino acids: CASSLGVLAGGFTGELFF. The chain couples TRBV11-2 to TRBJ2-2, with TRBD2 identical over 11 bases. The CDR3 runs 18 residues. CDR1 SGHAT and CDR2 FQNNGV come from the germline V gene. Trimming cost V 1 base and J 4 bases; bases outside gene matches: 8.

V gene TRBV6-4 combines with J gene TRBJ1-4; D remains unclear. CDR1 and CDR2 from the germline V gene are MRHNA and SNTAGT. Trimming removed 3 bases from V and 0 bases from J, with 5 bases in between. This CDR3 region has 14 residues. This CDR3 reads CASSESATNEKLFF. CDR3 DNA sequence: TGTGCCAGCAGTGAATCAGCAACTAATGAAAAACTGTTTTTT.

The chain links TRBV7-9 to TRBJ2-2; unclear D gene. V lost 0 bases and J lost 3, with 2 bases in between. This CDR3 has 13 amino acids. Germline CDR1 SEHNR, CDR2 FQNEAQ (reference sequence). For the CDR3, the DNA is TGTGCCAGCAGCTTAGCGGACACCGGGGAGCTGTTTTTT. It encodes CASSLADTGELFF.

This clone has just one count. The V gene is TRBV6-1, the J gene TRBJ2-7; a weak D match, TRBD1 (7 bases). Germline V gives CDR1 MNHNS, CDR2 SASEGT. The CDR3 covers 17 residues. Deletions cut 0 bases from V and 2 bases from J, with 17 bases between. The chain's CDR3 is CASSEAAVRGTAYEQYF. CDR3 DNA: TGTGCCAGCAGTGAAGCGGCCGTCCGCGGGACAGCCTACGAGCAGTACTTC.

The chain combines TRBV7-2 with TRBJ2-5; either TRBD1 or TRBD2 may supply D (5 bases each). Per germline, CDR1 SGHTA and CDR2 FQGNSA. The CDR3 length is 14 residues. V dropped 3 bases and J dropped 4 bases, with 12 bases sitting between them. In nucleotides, the CDR3 is TGTGCCAGCAGCTTGGGGTCAGGGAGAGAGACCCAGTACTTC. This codes for CASSLGSGRETQYF.

The chain is built from TRBV7-9 and TRBJ2-5; TRBD1 agrees at 10 bases. This CDR3 is 15 amino acids long. V trimming: 5 bases; J trimming: 7 bases; junction bases outside the gene matches: 10. Germline CDR1 and CDR2: SEHNR and FQNEAQ (reference sequence). The CDR3 sequence is CASSLGDRGHGTQYF. CDR3 nucleotides: TGTGCCAGCAGCCTAGGCGACAGGGGGCATGGGACCCAGTACTTC. Combining the CDR3 with reference TRBV7-9 and TRBJ2-5 gives the whole variable domain DTGVSQNPRHKITKRGQNVTFRCDPISEHNRLYWYRQTLGQGPEFLTYFQNEAQLEKSRLLSDRFSAERPKGSFSTLEIQRTEQGDSAMYLCASSLGDRGHGTQYFGPGTRLLVL.

The chain carries TRBV7-9 and TRBJ1-1, with 7 bases identical to TRBD1. Germline-derived CDR1 and CDR2 are SEHNR and FQNEAQ (reference sequence). With V trimmed by 2 bases and J by 10 bases, 7 bases remained unmatched. CDR3 length: 13 amino acids. In DNA form, the CDR3 reads TGTGCCAGCAGCTTAAAGGGGGCGGGCGGAGCTTTCTTT. Its protein product is CASSLKGAGGAFF.

J is TRBJ2-2 and V is TRBV7-2; D gene unclear. The V gene's germline CDR1 is SGHTA and CDR2 FQGNSA. V was cut by 4 bases and J by 1 base, with 7 bases left in between. This CDR3 region has 14 residues. The CDR3 loop is CASSSGQNTGELFF. CDR3 DNA: TGTGCCAGCAGCTCTGGCCAGAACACCGGGGAGCTGTTTTTT.

The V call is TRBV2, the J call TRBJ2-4; D gene unclear. CDR1 and CDR2 (germline): SNHLY, FYNNEI. The V and J ends lost 0 bases and 6 bases respectively, with 21 bases between them. This CDR3 has 18 amino acids. The CDR3 DNA sequence: TGTGCCAGCAGTGAAGCAACCCAGTGGAGCGATGATACAAACATTCAGTACTTC. Translated, it gives CASSEATQWSDDTNIQYF.

The chain recombines TRBV3-1 (or the pseudogene TRBV3-2) with TRBJ1-2, with no clear D. Looked up from germline, CDR1 is LGHDT and CDR2 is YNNKEL (reference sequence). The CDR3 contains 13 residues. V was clipped by 4 bases and J by 4 bases, with 10 bases between them. CDR3 region: CASSPAGAYGYTF. Here the CDR3 DNA reads TGTGCCAGCAGCCCTGCAGGCGCCTATGGCTACACCTTC.

The CDR3 protein is CSVDRQGNGEQYF. CDR3 nucleotide sequence: TGCAGCGTTGACCGGCAGGGTAATGGGGAGCAGTACTTC. The gene calls are TRBV29-1 and TRBJ2-7; the D gene is possibly TRBD1 (5 bases). Germline V lookup: CDR1 SQVTM, CDR2 ANQGSEA. The CDR3 sequence is 13 residues long. Trimming shortened V by 3 bases and J by 7 bases, and 16 bases separated the two germline ends.

This chain joins TRBV7-2 and TRBJ2-1; D not certain. V shed 1 base and J shed 6 bases, with 13 bases lying between them. The V gene's germline CDR1 is SGHTA and CDR2 FQGNSA. This CDR3 has 15 residues. CDR3 sequence: CASSLEPRRGNEQFF. For the CDR3, the DNA is TGTGCCAGCAGCTTAGAGCCCCGCCGCGGCAATGAGCAGTTCTTC.

This chain uses TRBV29-1 with TRBJ1-1, with 7 positions matching TRBD1. Germline CDR1 is SQVTM and CDR2 is ANQGSEA. The CDR3 extends over 13 amino acids. The trim removed 1 base at V and 4 bases at J, leaving 3 bases unmatched. The CDR3 coding sequence is TGCAGCGTTGAAGGGACAGGCGTCACTGAAGCTTTCTTT. Protein: CSVEGTGVTEAFF.

CDR3 protein: CASSPMMGGMNTEAFF. The DNA for the CDR3 is TGTGCCAGCTCACCAATGATGGGGGGGATGAACACTGAAGCTTTCTTT. This chain links TRBV18 with TRBJ1-1, with a tentative D call TRBD1 (5 bases). V dropped 2 bases and J dropped 0 bases, with 13 bases sitting between them. The CDR3 is made up of 16 amino acids. Per the germline V gene, CDR1 is KGHSH and CDR2 is LQKENI.

CDR3 DNA sequence: TGTGCCAGCAGCCCCTGGACAGGGGATTTCACTAACTATGGCTACACCTTC. Its translation is CASSPWTGDFTNYGYTF. This chain joins TRBV27 and TRBJ1-2; 9 nucleotides line up with TRBD1. The CDR3 consists of 17 residues. Trimming removed 6 bases from V and 0 bases from J; junction bases left unmatched: 11. The germline V gene has CDR1 MNHEY and CDR2 SMNVEV (reference sequence).

This clone was seen once. This chain connects TRBV30 to TRBJ1-5; 8 nucleotides match TRBD1. The V segment lost 3 bases and the J segment 0 bases; nucleotides outside the gene matches: 7. Germline values: CDR1 GTSNPN, CDR2 SVGIG (reference sequence). CDR3 size: 16 residues. This CDR3 is CAWSPPGQVSNQPQHF. For the CDR3, the DNA is TGTGCCTGGAGCCCCCCGGGACAGGTTAGCAATCAGCCCCAGCATTTT.

The rearrangement uses TRBV5-6 and TRBJ2-5; perhaps TRBD2 as D (5 bases). The better agreement between TRBJ2-7 and the DNA end casts doubt on the J call. The CDR3 contains 14 residues. Per the germline V gene, CDR1 is SGHDT and CDR2 is YYEEEE. The chain's CDR3 is CASTSSGGSYEQYF. CDR3 coding DNA: TGTGCCAGCACCTCCTCAGGAGGCTCCTACGAGCAGTACTTC.

The chain combines TRBV6-2 or TRBV6-3 with TRBJ2-7; 7 positions agree with TRBD1. The CDR3 runs to 13 residues. The germline CDR1 and CDR2 sequences are MNHEY and SVGEGT. V dropped 5 bases and J dropped 3; count of bases not matched to a gene: 4. CDR3 coding DNA: TGTGCCAGCAGTCGGGACAGAATCTACGAGCAGTACTTC. Protein sequence: CASSRDRIYEQYF.

V is TRBV3-1 (or the pseudogene TRBV3-2) and J is TRBJ2-1, with TRBD1 matching over 9 bases. The CDR3 consists of 15 residues. Germline-derived CDR1 and CDR2 are LGHDT and YNNKEL (reference sequence). After removal of 3 bases from V and 0 bases from J, the junction contained 0 bases not matched to a gene. CDR3 in amino acids: CASSQTGGSYNEQFF. CDR3 coding DNA: TGTGCCAGCAGCCAGACAGGGGGCTCCTACAATGAGCAGTTCTTC.